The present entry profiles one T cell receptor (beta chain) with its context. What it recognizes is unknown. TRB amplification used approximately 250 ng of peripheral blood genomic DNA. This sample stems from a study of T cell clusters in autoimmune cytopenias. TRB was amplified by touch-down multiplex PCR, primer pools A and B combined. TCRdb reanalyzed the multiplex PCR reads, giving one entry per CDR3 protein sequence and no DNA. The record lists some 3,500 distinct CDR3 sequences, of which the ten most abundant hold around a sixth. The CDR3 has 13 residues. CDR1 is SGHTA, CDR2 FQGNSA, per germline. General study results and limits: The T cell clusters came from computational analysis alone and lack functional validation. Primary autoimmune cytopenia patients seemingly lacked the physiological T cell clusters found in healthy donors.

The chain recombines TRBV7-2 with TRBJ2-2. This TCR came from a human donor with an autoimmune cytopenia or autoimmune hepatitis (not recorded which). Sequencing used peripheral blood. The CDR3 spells CASCLVQGGELFF. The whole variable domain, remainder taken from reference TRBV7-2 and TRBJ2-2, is GAGVSQSPSNKVTEKGKDVELRCDPISGHTALYWYRQSLGQGLEFLIYFQGNSAPDKSGLPSDRFSAERTGGSVSTLTIQRTQQEDSAVYLCASCLVQGGELFFGEGSRLTVL.